Listed below are T cell receptor beta chains from one sample, sequenced in a study of response to subunit inactivated influenza vaccine. TCRdb reprocessed the RT-PCR reads with MiXCR, giving one entry per CDR3 protein. The table includes about 540,000 distinct CDR3 sequences, 20% to 25% detected once. Separately, the same data were catalogued under a study of T cells expressing NK-cell markers.

Sequenced material: CD4+ T cells sorted from PBMCs, taken 12 days after vaccination. Receptors originate from a man aged 50 to 59 who received an inactivated influenza vaccine. Each CDR3 is given with its conserved first and last residue. D genes are given only for firm matches. The listing skips clone size in some rows; elsewhere it reads once, few, many or a size class.

clone_size: -
d_call: -
j_call: TRBJ2-5
v_call: TRBV6-5
cdr3_nt: TGTGCCAGCCGGCGGAAGGGGGGCCCCCTGTCCGGGACCCAGTACTTC
cdr3_aa: CASRRKGGPLSGTQYF

clone_size: many
d_call: TRBD1
j_call: TRBJ1-2
v_call: TRBV29-1
cdr3_nt: TGCAGCGTTCCAGTGGGACAGGGGGCGATTACTAACTATGGCTACACCTTC
cdr3_aa: CSVPVGQGAITNYGYTF

clone_size: -
d_call: TRBD1
j_call: TRBJ1-2
v_call: TRBV6-1
cdr3_nt: TGTGCCAGCAGCCCCGGGACAGGGGGAGTTGGCTACACCTTC
cdr3_aa: CASSPGTGGVGYTF

clone_size: -
d_call: -
j_call: TRBJ1-6
v_call: TRBV11-2
cdr3_nt: TGTGCCAGCAGCTTACTTATATGGCCGATGAATTCACCCCTCCACTTT
cdr3_aa: CASSLLIWPMNSPLHF

clone_size: -
d_call: -
j_call: TRBJ1-3
v_call: TRBV4-3
cdr3_nt: TGCGCCAGCAGCCAACACGGGACAACCTCTGGAAACACCATATATTTT
cdr3_aa: CASSQHGTTSGNTIYF

clone_size: -
d_call: TRBD2
j_call: TRBJ2-5
v_call: TRBV29-1
cdr3_nt: TGCAGCGTTTACGGACTAGCGGGGATGTACCAAGAGACCCAGTACTTC
cdr3_aa: CSVYGLAGMYQETQYF

clone_size: few
d_call: -
j_call: TRBJ1-4
v_call: TRBV7-8
cdr3_nt: TGTGCCAGCAGCTTAGGAGGGGTGTTCAGCGAAAAACTGTTTTTT
cdr3_aa: CASSLGGVFSEKLFF

clone_size: few
d_call: TRBD2
j_call: TRBJ2-7
v_call: TRBV4-3
cdr3_nt: TGCGCCAGCAGCCAAGACGTTTCGGCTAGCGGGACCCCCTACGAGCAGTACTTC
cdr3_aa: CASSQDVSASGTPYEQYF

clone_size: few
d_call: TRBD1
j_call: TRBJ2-1
v_call: TRBV12-3/TRBV12-4
cdr3_nt: TGTGCCAGCAGTTTCGGGACAGGGATTCGTGAGCAGTTCTTC
cdr3_aa: CASSFGTGIREQFF

clone_size: -
d_call: -
j_call: TRBJ2-2
v_call: TRBV4-1
cdr3_nt: TGCGCCAGCAGTAGAAATCAGGGGAGGGCCGGGGAGCTGTTTTTT
cdr3_aa: CASSRNQGRAGELFF

clone_size: few
d_call: -
j_call: TRBJ2-7
v_call: TRBV18
cdr3_nt: TGTGCCAGCTCACCAGGCCCGGGGAGCTCCTACGAGCAGTACTTC
cdr3_aa: CASSPGPGSSYEQYF

clone_size: -
d_call: TRBD2
j_call: TRBJ2-1
v_call: TRBV7-6
cdr3_nt: TGTGCCAGCAGCTTACTAGCGGGGGGGCCCGCCGAGCAGTTCTTC
cdr3_aa: CASSLLAGGPAEQFF

clone_size: -
d_call: -
j_call: TRBJ2-3
v_call: TRBV9
cdr3_nt: TGTGCCAGCAGCGTAGGTTGGCGGGGAAGCACAGATACGCAGTATTTT
cdr3_aa: CASSVGWRGSTDTQYF

clone_size: few
d_call: TRBD2
j_call: TRBJ2-7
v_call: TRBV5-1
cdr3_nt: TGCGCCAGCAGCCGACTAGCGGCTTCTACCTACGAGCAGTACTTC
cdr3_aa: CASSRLAASTYEQYF

clone_size: -
d_call: -
j_call: TRBJ2-3
v_call: TRBV25-1
cdr3_nt: TGTGCCAGCAGTTCCGGGGGCAGGGCGGGCACAGATACGCAGTATTTT
cdr3_aa: CASSSGGRAGTDTQYF

clone_size: -
d_call: -
j_call: TRBJ2-7
v_call: TRBV12-3/TRBV12-4
cdr3_nt: TGTGCCAGCAGACTCCACGGGGGGCAGGGCGAGCAGTACTTC
cdr3_aa: CASRLHGGQGEQYF

clone_size: few
d_call: -
j_call: TRBJ2-4
v_call: TRBV20-1
cdr3_nt: TGCAGTGCTAGGGGTGTAGGGGCGTCCATTCAGTACTTC
cdr3_aa: CSARGVGASIQYF

clone_size: few
d_call: TRBD1
j_call: TRBJ1-1
v_call: TRBV6-2/TRBV6-3
cdr3_nt: TGTGCCAGCAGGGCAGGACAGGGGGTGACTGAAGCTTTCTTT
cdr3_aa: CASRAGQGVTEAFF

clone_size: -
d_call: -
j_call: TRBJ1-2
v_call: TRBV5-1
cdr3_nt: TGCGCCAGCAGCTTGAAAAGGGGACGGGGAAACTATGGCTACACCTTC
cdr3_aa: CASSLKRGRGNYGYTF

clone_size: few
d_call: -
j_call: TRBJ1-1
v_call: TRBV5-1
cdr3_nt: TGCGCCAGCAGGTCGACAGTCTCGAACACTGAAGCTTTCTTT
cdr3_aa: CASRSTVSNTEAFF

clone_size: -
d_call: -
j_call: TRBJ2-3
v_call: TRBV5-1
cdr3_nt: TGCGCCAGCAGCTGGGTAGGACGTAGCACCGCAGATACGCAGTATTTT
cdr3_aa: CASSWVGRSTADTQYF

clone_size: few
d_call: TRBD2
j_call: TRBJ2-7
v_call: TRBV20-1
cdr3_nt: TGCAGTGCTCCCCATCTAGCGGGCTCCTACGAGCAGTACTTC
cdr3_aa: CSAPHLAGSYEQYF

clone_size: -
d_call: -
j_call: TRBJ1-1
v_call: TRBV4-2
cdr3_nt: TGTGCCAGCAGCCAAGATTTGGCGGAGCGGCACGAAGCTTTCTTT
cdr3_aa: CASSQDLAERHEAFF

clone_size: -
d_call: TRBD2
j_call: TRBJ2-1
v_call: TRBV11-1
cdr3_nt: TGTGCCAGCAGCCATAGCGGGAGGGCCGTGAATGAGCAGTTCTTC
cdr3_aa: CASSHSGRAVNEQFF

clone_size: -
d_call: -
j_call: TRBJ2-7
v_call: TRBV7-2
cdr3_nt: TGTGCCAGCAGCGTGCAGACAGGAGGGTACAAGCAGTACTTC
cdr3_aa: CASSVQTGGYKQYF

clone_size: -
d_call: TRBD2
j_call: TRBJ2-2
v_call: TRBV6-1
cdr3_nt: TGTGCCAGCAGTGTCGTGACTAGCCCTCTCGACACCGGGGAGCTGTTTTTT
cdr3_aa: CASSVVTSPLDTGELFF

clone_size: -
d_call: -
j_call: TRBJ1-5
v_call: TRBV20-1
cdr3_nt: TGCAGTGCTAGTAACGTGGGTCAGCCCCAGCATTTT
cdr3_aa: CSASNVGQPQHF

clone_size: few
d_call: TRBD2
j_call: TRBJ2-1
v_call: TRBV10-3
cdr3_nt: TGTGCCATCAGGGGACAGACTAGCGGGGGGGTCAGCTCCTACAATGAGCAGTTCTTC
cdr3_aa: CAIRGQTSGGVSSYNEQFF

clone_size: -
d_call: TRBD2
j_call: TRBJ2-7
v_call: TRBV27
cdr3_nt: TGTGCCAGCAGACCACTAGGACTAGCGGGAACCTACGAGCAGTACTTC
cdr3_aa: CASRPLGLAGTYEQYF

clone_size: few
d_call: TRBD1
j_call: TRBJ2-3
v_call: TRBV5-1
cdr3_nt: TGCGCCAGCAGCAGGACAGGGGGCTCATCCGGTTACACAGATACGCAGTATTTT
cdr3_aa: CASSRTGGSSGYTDTQYF

clone_size: few
d_call: -
j_call: TRBJ2-3
v_call: TRBV5-1
cdr3_nt: TGCGCCAGCAGCGTTAATGGTGCGCGGGGCGCAGATACGCAGTATTTT
cdr3_aa: CASSVNGARGADTQYF

clone_size: many
d_call: -
j_call: TRBJ2-5
v_call: TRBV6-2/TRBV6-3
cdr3_nt: TGTGCCAGCAGTTACGGGAAAGAGACCCAGTACTTC
cdr3_aa: CASSYGKETQYF

clone_size: few
d_call: -
j_call: TRBJ2-7
v_call: TRBV5-1
cdr3_nt: TGCGCCAGCAGCTTGGCCCCCCTCGACAGTAACGAGCAGTACTTC
cdr3_aa: CASSLAPLDSNEQYF

clone_size: -
d_call: TRBD1
j_call: TRBJ1-2
v_call: TRBV12-3/TRBV12-4
cdr3_nt: TGTGCCAGCAGTGCGGACAGGGGCTATGGCTACACCTTC
cdr3_aa: CASSADRGYGYTF

clone_size: -
d_call: TRBD2
j_call: TRBJ2-2
v_call: TRBV7-2
cdr3_nt: TGTGCCAGCAGCCCCAGTCTAGCGGCCGGGGAGCTGTTTTTT
cdr3_aa: CASSPSLAAGELFF

clone_size: -
d_call: -
j_call: TRBJ2-7
v_call: TRBV20-1
cdr3_nt: TGCAGTGCCAAGGCATCAGGACTAACCTACGAGCAGTACTTC
cdr3_aa: CSAKASGLTYEQYF

clone_size: -
d_call: -
j_call: TRBJ1-6
v_call: TRBV3-1
cdr3_nt: TGTGCCAGCAGCCTCGGGGGAGGCAGTTCACCCCTCCACTTT
cdr3_aa: CASSLGGGSSPLHF